This TCR beta chain stems from a study of memory CD4+ T cells and cytomegalovirus serostatus. The sort gate was single viable CD3+CD4+CD8-CD45RO+ cells for memory CD4+ T cells. Assay: immunoSEQ multiplex PCR; the TCRdb copy retains only in-frame clones and omits some. The sample contains over 35,000 clones, roughly 78% of which appear only once. The TCR sequence derives from an adult in good health and CMV-seronegative. Sample: memory CD4+ T cells from blood.

The CDR3 DNA reads as TGTGCCATCAGTGAAAAGAATAGAGGTGACGGCAAGGGTGAAGCTTTCTTT. Translation gives CAISEKNRGDGKGEAFF. The chain has TRBV10-3 and TRBJ1-1; no clear D gene. Germline CDR1 ENHRY, CDR2 SYGVKD. This CDR3 region has 17 residues. V lost 3 bases, J lost 7 bases, and 24 bases lay in between.